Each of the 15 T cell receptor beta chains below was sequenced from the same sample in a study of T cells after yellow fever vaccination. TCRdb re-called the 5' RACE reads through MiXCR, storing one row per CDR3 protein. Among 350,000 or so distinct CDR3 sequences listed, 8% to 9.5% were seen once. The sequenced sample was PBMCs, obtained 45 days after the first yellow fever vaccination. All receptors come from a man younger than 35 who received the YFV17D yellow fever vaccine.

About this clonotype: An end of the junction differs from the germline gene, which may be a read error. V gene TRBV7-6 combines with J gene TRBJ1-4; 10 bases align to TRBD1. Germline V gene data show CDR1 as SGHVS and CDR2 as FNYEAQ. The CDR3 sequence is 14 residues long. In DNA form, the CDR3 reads TGTGCCAGCAGCCGACAGGGGGCGGCTGAAAAACTGGTTTTT. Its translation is CASSRQGAAEKLVF.

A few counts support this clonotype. The CDR3: CASSLGIGGLLNTEAFF. The CDR3 DNA is TGTGCCAGCAGCTTGGGTATCGGCGGCCTTCTTAACACTGAAGCTTTCTTT. The J gene is TRBJ1-1, the V gene TRBV5-5; no firm D call. This CDR3 comprises 17 residues. The germline V gene has CDR1 SGHKS and CDR2 YYEKEE (reference sequence). Deletions cut 0 bases from V and 2 bases from J, with 17 bases between.

The CDR3 DNA is TGTGCCAGCAGTTACCGGGCCCAGGGGTACAATGAGCAGTTCTTC. It encodes CASSYRAQGYNEQFF. V is TRBV12-3 or TRBV12-4 and J is TRBJ2-1; D perhaps matches TRBD1 (6 bases). V lost 4 bases and J 4 bases, leaving 14 bases between the germline ends. The CDR3 is 15 residues long.

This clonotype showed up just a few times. CDR3 in DNA: TGTGCCAGCAGCACCGGACAGGGGGCGCAGTACGTC. It specifies CASSTGQGAQYV. This chain connects TRBV7-8 to TRBJ2-7; 11 nucleotides align to TRBD1. The CDR3 contains 12 residues. Germline values: CDR1 SGHVS, CDR2 FQNEAQ. V shed 5 bases, J shed 9 bases, and the junction held 3 bases outside the gene matches.

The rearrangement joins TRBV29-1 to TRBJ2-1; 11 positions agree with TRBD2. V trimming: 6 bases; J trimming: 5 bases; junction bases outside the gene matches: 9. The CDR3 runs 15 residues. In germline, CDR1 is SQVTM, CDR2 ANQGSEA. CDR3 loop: CSVYLAGGIHNEQFF. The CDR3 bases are TGCAGCGTGTACCTAGCGGGGGGCATCCACAATGAGCAGTTCTTC.

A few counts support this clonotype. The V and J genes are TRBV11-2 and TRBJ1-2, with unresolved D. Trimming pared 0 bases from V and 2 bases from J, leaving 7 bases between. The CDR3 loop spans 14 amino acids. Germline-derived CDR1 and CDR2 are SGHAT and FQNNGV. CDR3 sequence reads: CASSLESRNYGYTF. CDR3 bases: TGTGCCAGCAGCTTAGAAAGCAGGAACTATGGCTACACCTTC.

The DNA for the CDR3 is TGTGCCAGCGGGCGCCTCGGGGACACTGAAGCTTTCTTT. Translation gives CASGRLGDTEAFF. V gene TRBV4-2 combines with J gene TRBJ1-1, with D unresolved. The CDR3 totals 13 residues. The germline V gene encodes CDR1 LGHNA and CDR2 YNFKEQ. The V end lost 8 bases, the J end lost 3 bases, and 13 bases lay between the germline ends.

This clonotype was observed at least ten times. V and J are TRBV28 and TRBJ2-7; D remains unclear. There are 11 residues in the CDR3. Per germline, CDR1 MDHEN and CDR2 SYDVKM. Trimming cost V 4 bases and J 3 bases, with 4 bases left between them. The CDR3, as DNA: TGTGCCAGCAGTTCTCTCTACGAGCAGTACGTC. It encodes CASSSLYEQYV.

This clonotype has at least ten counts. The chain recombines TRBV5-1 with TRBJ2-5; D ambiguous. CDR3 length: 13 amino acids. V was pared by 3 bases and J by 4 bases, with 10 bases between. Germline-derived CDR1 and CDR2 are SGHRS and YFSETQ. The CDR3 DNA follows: TGCGCCAGCAGCTCCCCCCCCCGAGAGACCCAGTACTTC. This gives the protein CASSSPPRETQYF.

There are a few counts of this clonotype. CDR3 sequence: CASSRTGVRETQYF. CDR3 nucleotides: TGTGCCAGCAGCCGGACAGGGGTTCGTGAGACCCAGTACTTC. The rearrangement links TRBV7-8 to TRBJ2-5; 9 positions agree with TRBD1. From germline, CDR1 is SGHVS and CDR2 FQNEAQ. With 5 bases clipped from V and 5 bases from J, the junction kept 6 bases outside the gene matches. The CDR3 covers 14 residues.

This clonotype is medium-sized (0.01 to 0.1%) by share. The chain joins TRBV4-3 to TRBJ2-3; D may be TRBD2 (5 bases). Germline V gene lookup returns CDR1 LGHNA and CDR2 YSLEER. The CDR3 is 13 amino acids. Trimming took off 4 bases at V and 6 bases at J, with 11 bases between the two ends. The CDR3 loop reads CASSPPRADTQYF. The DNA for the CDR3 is TGCGCCAGCAGCCCCCCGAGGGCCGATACGCAGTATTTT.

DNA of the CDR3: TGTGCCAGCAGCCCCGGCGGGGGGTACGAGACCCAGTACTTC. Its protein is CASSPGGGYETQYF. The chain links TRBV7-2 to TRBJ2-5, with 8 bases identical to TRBD2. CDR1 and CDR2 from the germline V gene are SGHTA and FQGNSA. The V and J ends lost 5 bases and 5 bases, in that order; junction bases with no gene match: 7. The CDR3 has 14 amino acids.

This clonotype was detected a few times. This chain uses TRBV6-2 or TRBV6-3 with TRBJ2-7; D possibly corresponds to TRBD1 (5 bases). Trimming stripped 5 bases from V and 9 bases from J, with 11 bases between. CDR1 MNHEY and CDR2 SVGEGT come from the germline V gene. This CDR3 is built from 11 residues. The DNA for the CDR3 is TGTGCCAGCAGTCAGGGATTTGGGCAGTACTTC. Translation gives CASSQGFGQYF.

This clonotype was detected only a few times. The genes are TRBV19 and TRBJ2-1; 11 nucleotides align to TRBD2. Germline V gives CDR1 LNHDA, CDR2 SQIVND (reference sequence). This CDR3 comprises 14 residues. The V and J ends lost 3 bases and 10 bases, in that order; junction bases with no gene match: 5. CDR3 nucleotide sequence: TGTGCCAGTAGTATCTTACTAGCGGGGGTAGAGCAGTTCTTC. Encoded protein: CASSILLAGVEQFF.

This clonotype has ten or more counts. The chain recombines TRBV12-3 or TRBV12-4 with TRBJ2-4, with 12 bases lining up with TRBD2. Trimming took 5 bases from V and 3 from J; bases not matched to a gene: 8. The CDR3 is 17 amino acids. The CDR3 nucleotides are TGTGCCAGCAGTACGCTAGCGGGGGGGCTTGGCAAAAACATTCAGTACTTC. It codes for CASSTLAGGLGKNIQYF.